The 32 T cell receptor beta chains below were found in one sample sequenced in a study of blood T cell repertoires in COVID-19. This table comes from immunoSEQ multiplex PCR, and its TCRdb copy is limited to in-frame clones, with some not included. The sample carries about 240,000 clones, 70% to 90% recorded once. Sequenced input: peripheral blood. The receptors here all came from a woman aged 40 to 55 who had recovered from COVID-19.

This sequence joins TRBV12-3 or TRBV12-4 and TRBJ2-7; TRBD1 might be the D (5 bases). The length of the CDR3 is 12 residues. V was cut by 6 bases and J by 4 bases, with 10 bases left in between. The CDR3 loop is CASSPQEYEQYF. CDR3 DNA: TGTGCCAGCAGCCCACAGGAATACGAGCAGTACTTC.

CDR3 sequence reads: CAISESSGGRNIQYF. The CDR3 coding sequence is TGTGCCATCAGTGAGTCGAGTGGGGGCAGAAACATTCAGTACTTC. The V and J genes are TRBV10-3 and TRBJ2-4; a weak D match, TRBD1 (6 bases). Germline V lookup: CDR1 ENHRY, CDR2 SYGVKD. The CDR3 contains 15 residues. V lost 0 bases and J 6 bases, leaving 12 bases between the germline ends.

The chain couples TRBV15 to TRBJ2-7; D may be TRBD2 (5 bases). CDR3 size: 14 residues. The V end lost 0 bases, the J end lost 3 bases, and 9 bases lay between the germline ends. Per germline, CDR1 LNHNV and CDR2 YYDKDF (reference sequence). CDR3 amino acids: CATSRDRRGYEQYF. The CDR3 DNA sequence: TGTGCCACCAGCAGAGATCGCCGGGGCTACGAGCAGTACTTC.

This clone was picked up many times. The chain couples TRBV7-9 to TRBJ2-7, with a tentative D call TRBD2 (5 bases). Trimming shortened V by 10 bases and J by 0 bases, and 10 bases separated the two germline ends. CDR3 length: 12 residues. Germline V gives CDR1 SEHNR, CDR2 FQNEAQ (reference sequence). The CDR3 DNA reads as TGTGCCACTCCGGGAAGCTCCTACGAGCAGTACTTC. The encoded protein is CATPGSSYEQYF.

This chain joins TRBV6-5 and TRBJ1-5, with 9 bases lining up with TRBD1. Germline CDR1 and CDR2: MNHEY and SVGAGI. The CDR3 spans 15 residues. After removal of 7 bases from V and 4 bases from J, the junction contained 8 bases not matched to a gene. As DNA, the CDR3 is TGTGCCAGCAACCCGGGACAGGGATTAAATCAGCCCCAGCATTTT. It codes for CASNPGQGLNQPQHF.

The CDR3 protein is CASSPGLAGHNEQFF. The CDR3 DNA reads as TGTGCCAGCAGCCCCGGACTAGCGGGACACAATGAGCAGTTCTTC. The chain is built from TRBV6-5 and TRBJ2-1; 12 nucleotides line up with TRBD2. The V gene's germline CDR1 is MNHEY and CDR2 SVGAGI. After removal of 6 bases from V and 5 bases from J, the junction contained 5 bases not matched to a gene. The CDR3 length is 15 residues.

The chain couples TRBV5-1 to TRBJ2-7; 7 nucleotides match TRBD2. This CDR3 contains 16 residues. After removal of 0 bases from V and 2 bases from J, the junction contained 8 bases not matched to a gene. The germline V gene has CDR1 SGHRS and CDR2 YFSETQ. The chain's CDR3 is CASSLEGGSPPYEQYF. The CDR3 DNA is TGCGCCAGCAGCTTGGAAGGCGGGAGTCCCCCCTACGAGCAGTACTTC. Together with reference TRBV5-1 and TRBJ2-7, the CDR3 gives the full variable domain: KAGVTQTPRYLIKTRGQQVTLSCSPISGHRSVSWYQQTPGQGLQFLFEYFSETQRNKGNFPGRFSGRQFSNSRSEMNVSTLELGDSALYLCASSLEGGSPPYEQYFGPGTRLTVT.

J is TRBJ1-2 and V is TRBV5-6; no clear D. Germline assignment: CDR1 SGHDT and CDR2 YYEEEE. V lost 4 bases and J 0 bases, leaving 7 bases between the germline ends. CDR3 size: 13 residues. DNA of the CDR3: TGTGCCAGCAGCCTCCGGGCTAACTATGGCTACACCTTC. Encoded protein: CASSLRANYGYTF.

The chain uses TRBV28 and TRBJ1-5, with D unresolved. Trimming shortened V by 2 bases and J by 2 bases, and 10 bases separated the two germline ends. CDR3 length equals 15 residues. CDR1 is MDHEN, CDR2 SYDVKM, per germline. CDR3 DNA: TGTGCCAGCAGTTTAGTGCCCGGGGGCAATCAGCCCCAGCATTTT. Translation gives CASSLVPGGNQPQHF.

V gene TRBV5-1 combines with J gene TRBJ2-3; D call uncertain. Looked up from germline, CDR1 is SGHRS and CDR2 is YFSETQ. The CDR3 contains 11 residues. Trimming pared 2 bases from V and 6 bases from J, leaving 4 bases between. The CDR3 spells CASSFRDTQYF. The CDR3 bases are TGCGCCAGCAGCTTCCGGGATACGCAGTATTTT.

V is TRBV3-1 (or the pseudogene TRBV3-2) and J is TRBJ2-7, with D hard to call. V lost 8 bases, J lost 2 bases, and 10 bases lay in between. Germline V gene sequence: CDR1 LGHDT, CDR2 YNNKEL (reference sequence). The CDR3 is made up of 12 amino acids. The CDR3 DNA reads TGTGCCAGCTCACGGGTAGCCTACGAGCAGTACTTC. Encoded protein: CASSRVAYEQYF.

This chain uses TRBV7-2 with TRBJ2-6, with 8 bases aligning to TRBD1. CDR3 length: 18 residues. Germline CDR1 is SGHTA and CDR2 is FQGNSA. The junction had 7 bases not matched to a gene; V was cut back by 3 bases and J by 0 bases. CDR3 sequence (DNA): TGTGCCAGCAGCTTGGCGCCGACAGGGGCCTCTGGGGCCAACGTCCTGACTTTC. This gives the protein CASSLAPTGASGANVLTF.

The chain links TRBV6-2 or TRBV6-3 to TRBJ1-6; 8 bases are shared with TRBD1. J gave up 14 bases and V 2 bases, and 5 bases lay outside the gene matches. Germline V CDR1 and CDR2: MNHEY, SVGEGT. The CDR3 has 13 amino acids. CDR3: CASSYKDRESLHF. The CDR3 bases are TGTGCCAGCAGTTACAAGGACAGGGAGTCCCTCCACTTT.

This chain uses TRBV3-1 (or the pseudogene TRBV3-2) with TRBJ1-2, with D perhaps TRBD1 (6 bases). V dropped 0 bases and J dropped 4 bases, with 15 bases sitting between them. The CDR3 is made up of 16 amino acids. Germline assignment: CDR1 LGHDT and CDR2 YNNKEL (reference sequence). CDR3 protein: CASSQDGWGLGYGYTF. In DNA form, the CDR3 reads TGTGCCAGCAGCCAAGATGGGTGGGGGCTGGGCTATGGCTACACCTTC.

The chain is built from TRBV6-6 and TRBJ1-6, with TRBD1 matching over 12 bases. Germline CDR1 MNHNY, CDR2 SVGAGI (reference sequence). Trimming took 2 bases from V and 9 from J; bases not matched to a gene: 5. This CDR3 region has 16 residues. CDR3 loop: CASSYPRDRGLSPLHF. In DNA, the CDR3 is TGTGCCAGCAGTTACCCCCGGGACAGGGGGCTTTCACCCCTCCACTTT.

V and J are TRBV11-2 and TRBJ2-1; 8 nucleotides match TRBD1. This CDR3 region has 15 residues. Losses at the gene ends were 5 bases for V and 13 bases for J; bases not matched to a gene: 16. Germline CDR1 and CDR2: SGHAT and FQNNGV. The CDR3 region is CASSTQGATRTPQFF. The CDR3 DNA sequence: TGTGCCAGCAGCACCCAGGGGGCGACCCGTACACCCCAGTTCTTC.

V and J are TRBV6-5 and TRBJ1-6, with no clear D. The CDR3 spans 14 residues. V lost 6 bases and J lost 0, with 6 bases in between. The germline CDR1 and CDR2 sequences are MNHEY and SVGAGI. The CDR3 region is CASRESSYNSPLHF. Written as DNA, the CDR3 is TGTGCCAGCAGGGAGAGCTCCTATAATTCACCCCTCCACTTT.

The chain uses TRBV20-1 and TRBJ2-5; D gene unclear. V dropped 5 bases and J dropped 5 bases, with 9 bases sitting between them. The germline gives CDR1 DFQATT, CDR2 SNEGSKA (reference sequence). CDR3 length: 11 residues. CDR3 sequence: CSAPPRETQYF. The CDR3 nucleotides are TGCAGTGCTCCCCCCAGGGAGACCCAGTACTTC.

With regard to this clone: Other DNA sequences within the sample encode an identical CDR3. The DNA of the CDR3 is TGCAGTGCTAGGGGACAGGGTGAAGCTTTCTTT. This translates into CSARGQGEAFF. The chain has TRBV20-1 and TRBJ1-1; 9 bases are a match to TRBD1. CDR1 DFQATT and CDR2 SNEGSKA come from the germline V gene (reference sequence). The CDR3 has 11 residues. The V segment lost 3 bases and the J segment 7 bases; nucleotides outside the gene matches: 0.

The CDR3 reads CASSFARGAFF. The CDR3 DNA is TGTGCCAGCAGTTTCGCCCGGGGGGCTTTCTTT. This chain links TRBV12-3 or TRBV12-4 with TRBJ1-1, with D maybe TRBD1 (5 bases). This CDR3 has 11 residues. V shed 3 bases and J shed 11 bases, with 10 bases lying between them.

The rearrangement joins TRBV7-9 to TRBJ2-3; 14 nucleotides match TRBD2. CDR1 SEHNR and CDR2 FQNEAQ come from the germline V gene (reference sequence). The V and J ends lost 5 bases and 6 bases, in that order; junction bases with no gene match: 7. This CDR3 spans 16 amino acids. The CDR3 coding sequence is TGTGCCAGCAGCCCGGGACTAGCGGGAGTCGGGGATACGCAGTATTTT. Translating it yields CASSPGLAGVGDTQYF.

The CDR3 loop reads CASSQGGHEKLFF. As DNA, the CDR3 is TGCGCCAGCAGCCAAGGGGGCCATGAAAAACTGTTTTTT. This chain uses TRBV5-1 with TRBJ1-4, with TRBD1 matching 7 bases. With V trimmed by 4 bases and J by 6 bases, 3 bases remained unmatched. From germline, CDR1 is SGHRS and CDR2 YFSETQ. The CDR3 contains 13 residues.

J is TRBJ2-1 and V is TRBV7-9, with D tentatively TRBD1 (6 bases). V was cut by 5 bases and J by 8 bases, with 19 bases left in between. CDR3 length: 15 amino acids. Germline loops: CDR1 SEHNR, CDR2 FQNEAQ (reference sequence). The CDR3 DNA reads as TGTGCCAGCAGCGGAGACAGGATTTTGGGGGATGAGCAGTTCTTC. Protein: CASSGDRILGDEQFF. The full variable domain, completed using reference TRBV7-9 and TRBJ2-1, is DTGVSQNPRHKITKRGQNVTFRCDPISEHNRLYWYRQTLGQGPEFLTYFQNEAQLEKSRLLSDRFSAERPKGSFSTLEIQRTEQGDSAMYLCASSGDRILGDEQFFGPGTRLTVL.

The chain has TRBV5-1 and TRBJ2-1; 7 bases map to TRBD1. The junction had 6 bases not matched to a gene; V was cut back by 4 bases and J by 5 bases. The CDR3 extends over 14 amino acids. Germline lookup yields CDR1 SGHRS and CDR2 YFSETQ. CDR3 DNA: TGCGCCAGCAGCCTCGACAGGGCCCACAATGAGCAGTTCTTC. Its protein is CASSLDRAHNEQFF.

The rearrangement links TRBV19 to TRBJ2-1; TRBD2 agrees at 7 bases. The CDR3 totals 13 residues. V lost 5 bases, J lost 10 bases, and 8 bases stayed unmatched. CDR1 and CDR2 from the germline V gene are LNHDA and SQIVND (reference sequence). CDR3 bases: TGTGCCAGTAGTTCACGACTAGCCACAGAGCAGTTCTTC. As protein: CASSSRLATEQFF.

The rearrangement uses TRBV21-1 and TRBJ2-7; the DNA was not used to check the table's D call, TRBD1. TRBV21-1 is an annotated pseudogene. This CDR3 comprises 14 residues. CDR3 DNA: TGTGCCAGCAGCAAACCCCGGGACAGACACGAGCAGTACGTC. Translating it yields CASSKPRDRHEQYV.

This rearrangement joins TRBV5-4 to TRBJ2-3; TRBD2 might be the D (6 bases). From germline, CDR1 is SGHNT and CDR2 YYREEE (reference sequence). Trimming removed 0 bases from V and 11 bases from J, with 13 bases in between. This CDR3 is 13 amino acids long. Here the CDR3 reads CASSLVRDSQQYF. The DNA for the CDR3 is TGTGCCAGCAGCTTGGTACGGGACTCCCAGCAGTATTTT.

The chain recombines TRBV20-1 with TRBJ2-1; 10 bases align to TRBD2. Losses at the gene ends were 3 bases for V and 8 bases for J; bases not matched to a gene: 7. The CDR3 is made up of 14 amino acids. Germline V gives CDR1 DFQATT, CDR2 SNEGSKA (reference sequence). The CDR3 loop is CSASPSGSLDEQFF. The CDR3, as DNA: TGCAGTGCTAGTCCTAGCGGGAGTCTCGATGAGCAGTTCTTC.

The chain combines TRBV19 with TRBJ2-6; 7 bases match TRBD1. Germline loops: CDR1 LNHDA, CDR2 SQIVND (reference sequence). The CDR3 runs 16 residues. After removal of 3 bases from V and 2 bases from J, the junction contained 4 bases not matched to a gene. The CDR3 here is CASSMGQGAGANVLTF. The CDR3 region has the DNA TGTGCCAGTAGTATGGGGCAGGGGGCTGGGGCCAACGTCCTGACTTTC.

This clone was counted only a few times. Here the CDR3 DNA reads TGTGCCAGCAGCGCGGGGACAGGGGACACCGGGGAGCTGTTTTTT. Protein product: CASSAGTGDTGELFF. The genes are TRBV11-3 and TRBJ2-2, with 10 bases identical to TRBD1. This CDR3 contains 15 residues. The V and J ends lost 5 bases and 3 bases, in that order; junction bases with no gene match: 3. Germline values: CDR1 SGHNT, CDR2 YENEEA.

The chain employs TRBV27 and TRBJ1-5; D might be TRBD1 (6 bases). The length of the CDR3 is 13 residues. The germline V and J ends were trimmed by 8 bases and 8 bases, with 16 bases remaining between them. Germline loops: CDR1 MNHEY, CDR2 SMNVEV (reference sequence). In DNA form, the CDR3 reads TGTGCCAGCCGAAGCTGGGGGCCGGAGCCCCAGCATTTT. Protein: CASRSWGPEPQHF.

This chain joins TRBV2 and TRBJ2-7; 11 nucleotides align to TRBD1. The CDR3 is 16 residues long. The V and J ends lost 8 bases and 4 bases, in that order; junction bases with no gene match: 13. The germline CDR1 and CDR2 sequences are SNHLY and FYNNEI. The CDR3 DNA follows: TGTGCCAGCGCAGATCCAAGGACAGGGGGCTTGTACGAGCAGTACGTC. Residues: CASADPRTGGLYEQYV.